Here is one T cell receptor (beta chain) with its context. Its specificity is not known. The data stem from a study of shared clonotypes between healthy human individuals. Per germline, CDR1 MNHNS and CDR2 SASEGT. V lost 0 bases and J 1 base, leaving 11 bases between the germline ends. This CDR3 region has 16 residues. Study-level points and caveats: Relative to clonotypes present in all four donors, those not shared had lower generation probabilities. Rarefaction revealed incomplete sorted-subset sequencing despite large depth. Of the naive CD4 clonotypes, approximately 5% were shared across a handful of donors.

As defined, naive CD8 cells were CD45RO-negative and positively selected for CCR7, with terminally differentiated effector memory CD45RA+ cells excluded. Replicate PCRs run on sorted subsets employed around 200 ng DNA, some 33,000 T cell genomes. Sequencing used immunoSEQ multiplex PCR; TCRdb keeps in-frame clones, though not all of them. Found here are approximately 2,000,000 clones, over 85% of them singletons; the top ten hold around 1.7%. Sample: naive CD8+ T cells from PBMCs. This clonotype was obtained from a man between 18 and 35 years old in good health. Some clones in this sample may be carry-over from other donors' samples. This chain connects TRBV6-1 to TRBJ2-3; D not resolved. CDR3 in DNA: TGTGCCAGCAGTGAAGCGCCAGGCACCCGCACAGATACGCAGTATTTT. This translates into CASSEAPGTRTDTQYF.